This T cell receptor (beta chain) was obtained from a study of blood T cell repertoires in COVID-19. Study information: Sites across the United States, Italy and Spain contributed samples from acute and convalescent COVID-19. From T cells, B-cell-depleted T cells, or PBMCs came the material, which was cDNA or gDNA.

The germline gives CDR1 MNHEY, CDR2 SVGAGI. Trimming took 6 bases from V and 1 from J, leaving 9 bases between them. This CDR3 contains 13 residues. In the study's own analysis: From reference gene primer amplification, estimates of nucleated cell counts were derived. This table comes from immunoSEQ multiplex PCR, and its TCRdb copy is limited to in-frame clones, with some not included. V and J calls and clone size follow that table, whereas D and trimming were derived from the DNA. The sample contains around 260,000 clones, around nine tenths of which appear only once. The sample taken for sequencing was peripheral blood. The TCR originated in a man aged 35 to 55 who had recovered from COVID-19. The chain joins TRBV6-5 to TRBJ1-1; tentatively, D is TRBD1 (5 bases). The CDR3 sequence: CASRKDRNTEAFF. The CDR3, as DNA: TGTGCCAGCAGGAAAGACAGGAACACTGAAGCTTTCTTT.